This T cell receptor beta chain comes out of a study of OX40 agonist ivuxolimab in advanced cancers. Overall study context: One hepatocellular carcinoma and a couple of cutaneous melanoma patients partially responded. General study findings and limits: Some nonresponders also had low normalized T-cell clonal expansion. CD4+ and CD8+ blood T cells expanded clonally by week 6 at 0.1 to 3.0 mg/kg.

Assay used: immunoSEQ multiplex PCR; TCRdb lists only in-frame clones, some missing. The repertoire holds approximately 79,000 clones, 85% to 90% seen once, with about 0.57% in the top ten. Details on this clone: No antigen is known for it.

Germline values: CDR1 MNHEY, CDR2 SVGAGI. Trimming removed 0 bases from V and 0 bases from J, with 8 bases in between. The CDR3 loop spans 15 amino acids. This receptor was obtained from an adult with an advanced solid tumor such as melanoma, head and neck, liver or kidney cancer. V usage is TRBV6-5 and J usage is TRBJ1-1, with D unresolved. Sequencing used CD4+ or CD8+ T cells sorted from blood, obtained in a trial of the OX40 agonist ivuxolimab. The CDR3 loop reads CASSYSRDMNTEAFF. In DNA, the CDR3 is TGTGCCAGCAGTTACTCGAGAGACATGAACACTGAAGCTTTCTTT.